The 2 T cell receptor beta chains in this list originate from one sample, sequenced in a study of T cell responses to AZD1222 COVID-19 vaccine. Only in-frame clones appear in the TCRdb table, and some are missing; sequencing was by immunoSEQ multiplex PCR. The sample yields 80,000 or so clones, nearly 90% seen once. Here the sequenced sample was peripheral blood, taken on day 0 of AZD1222 vaccination. These receptors all come from an adult in good health.

The chain links TRBV7-3 to TRBJ1-1; D uncertain. CDR3 size: 13 residues. Germline assignment: CDR1 SGHTA and CDR2 FQGTGA. Trimming removed 3 bases at V and 5 bases at J, with 10 bases between. The CDR3 region has the DNA TGTGCCAGCAGCTTCGCGGCGAGTACTGAAGCTTTCTTT. Its translation: CASSFAASTEAFF.

This sequence joins TRBV3-1 (or the pseudogene TRBV3-2) and TRBJ1-2; the D gene is possibly TRBD1 (5 bases). Germline V gene lookup returns CDR1 LGHDT and CDR2 YNNKEL (reference sequence). Trimming took 0 bases from V and 6 from J, leaving 11 bases between them. This CDR3 has 14 amino acids. Written as DNA, the CDR3 is TGTGCCAGCAGCCAAGATGGGCAGGGAGATGGCTACACCTTC. It specifies CASSQDGQGDGYTF.